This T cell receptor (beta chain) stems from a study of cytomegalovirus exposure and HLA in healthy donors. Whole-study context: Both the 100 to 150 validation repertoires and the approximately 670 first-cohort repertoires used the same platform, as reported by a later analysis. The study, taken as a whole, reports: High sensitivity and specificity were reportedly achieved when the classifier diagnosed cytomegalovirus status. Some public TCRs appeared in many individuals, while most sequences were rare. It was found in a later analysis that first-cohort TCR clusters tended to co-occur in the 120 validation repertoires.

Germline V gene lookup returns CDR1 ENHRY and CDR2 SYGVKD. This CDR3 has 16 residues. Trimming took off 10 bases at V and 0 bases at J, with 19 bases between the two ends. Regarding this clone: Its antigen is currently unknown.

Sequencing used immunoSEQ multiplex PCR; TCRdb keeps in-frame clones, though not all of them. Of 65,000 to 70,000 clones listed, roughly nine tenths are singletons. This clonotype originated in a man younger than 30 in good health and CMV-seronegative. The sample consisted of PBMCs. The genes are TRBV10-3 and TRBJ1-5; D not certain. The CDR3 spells CATLEINRNSNQPQHF. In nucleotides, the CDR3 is TGTGCCACCCTAGAGATTAATAGAAATAGCAATCAGCCCCAGCATTTT.